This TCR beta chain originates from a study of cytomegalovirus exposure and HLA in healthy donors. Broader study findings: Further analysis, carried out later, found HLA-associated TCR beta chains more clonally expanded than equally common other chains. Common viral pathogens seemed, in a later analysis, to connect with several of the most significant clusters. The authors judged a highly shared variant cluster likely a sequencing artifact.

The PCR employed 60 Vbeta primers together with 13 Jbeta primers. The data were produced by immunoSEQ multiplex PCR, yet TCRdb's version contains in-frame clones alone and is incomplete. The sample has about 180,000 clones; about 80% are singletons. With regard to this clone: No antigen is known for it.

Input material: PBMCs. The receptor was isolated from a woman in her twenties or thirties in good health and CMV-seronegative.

The chain's CDR3 is CASSREDGRGTEAFF. CDR3 coding DNA: TGTGCCAGTAGTAGGGAGGACGGGAGAGGCACTGAAGCTTTCTTT. The genes are TRBV19 and TRBJ1-1; D unresolved. The CDR3 loop spans 15 amino acids. Germline V gene sequence: CDR1 LNHDA, CDR2 SQIVND (reference sequence). Trimming took off 4 bases at V and 4 bases at J, with 16 bases between the two ends.